This T cell receptor (beta chain) is from a study of human T cells and chemical hapten exposure. Study-wide findings and caveats: High-frequency TCRs, those above 1 in 1000, stayed the same after DPC sensitization.

Time point noted: healthy volunteer bleed at 6 weeks. Researchers extracted total RNA from unfractionated whole blood. TCRdb reanalysed the RACE reads using MiXCR and keeps one entry per CDR3 protein. The table records more than 60,000 distinct CDR3 sequences, under 10% of them present only once. This clonotype showed up many times. Its matching antigen is unknown. The clonotype comes from a male donor in good health. Some clones in this sample may be carry-over from other donors' samples. Sequenced input: whole blood.

CDR3 loop: CASSYSARLAVLYNEQFF. In DNA form, the CDR3 reads TGTGCCAGCAGTTACTCGGCCAGACTAGCGGTACTCTACAATGAGCAGTTCTTC. The rearrangement links TRBV6-6 to TRBJ2-1; 9 nucleotides match TRBD2. CDR1 and CDR2 (germline): MNHNY, SVGAGI (reference sequence). The J segment lost 3 bases and the V segment lost 0 bases, leaving 9 bases of the junction unmatched. The length of the CDR3 is 18 residues.